The clone carrying this TCR beta chain was seen a handful of times. The antigen is not known. At one boundary the junction diverges from the germline segment, which might be a read error. CDR3 length: 11 residues. CDR1 is DFQATT, CDR2 SNEGSKA, per germline (reference sequence). This sample was taken from a study of beta chain features in type 1 diabetes. Study results and caveats: Compared with healthy donors, patients appeared to share more similar naive, central memory and regulatory TCRB repertoires.

Sequenced material consisted of expressed TCRB transcripts (all of the isolated RNA was reverse transcribed). Measured with immunoSEQ multiplex PCR; TCRdb has only the in-frame clones, and not every one. Of around 250,000 clones in the sample, 14% are singletons; the top ten hold about 0.027%. The sequence was obtained from a woman aged 40 to 55 in good health. The genes are TRBV20-1 and TRBJ1-1, with D possibly matching TRBD1 (6 bases). Material for sequencing was naive CD4+ T cells from blood. As DNA, the CDR3 is TGCAGTGCTAGTGGGGGCTTGGAGTCTTTGTTT. Translation: CSASGGLESLF.